Listed here are 15 T cell receptor beta chains from one sample, sequenced in a study of regulatory T cells in long-lasting Graves disease. Time point in this sample: persistent/refractory GD, antithyroid drugs over 5 years with positive TRAb. The TCR library was prepared using RNA isolated from PBMCs. According to the study, TCR beta libraries were built with iRepertoire HTBI primers and CDR3-region Arm-PCR. Via MiXCR, TCRdb re-called the multiplex PCR reads, giving one row per CDR3 protein. The sample has roughly 450,000 distinct CDR3 sequences; under 25% are singletons. The sample here was peripheral blood mononuclear cells (PBMCs), taken when the disease was refractory, from a patient treated with antithyroid drugs. These receptors originate from a female donor with Graves disease.

The V gene is TRBV7-3, the J gene TRBJ2-3, with D tentatively TRBD1 (5 bases). The CDR3 sequence is 16 residues long. From germline, CDR1 is SGHTA and CDR2 FQGTGA. V dropped 2 bases and J dropped 2 bases, with 14 bases sitting between them. In DNA, the CDR3 is TGTGCCAGCAGCTTACATGGGCAGGGTAACACAGATACGCAGTATTTT. This codes for CASSLHGQGNTDTQYF.

This clonotype has at least ten counts. The J gene is TRBJ1-2, the V gene TRBV5-6; D is uncertain. Germline-derived CDR1 and CDR2 are SGHDT and YYEEEE. With 2 bases removed from V and 0 bases from J, the gap between germline ends came to 11 bases. The CDR3 consists of 15 residues. CDR3 sequence: CASSFSGAANYGYTF. The CDR3 DNA sequence: TGTGCCAGCAGCTTTTCCGGTGCCGCTAACTATGGCTACACCTTC.

This clonotype was recorded many times. V and J are TRBV28 and TRBJ2-7; 9 bases are a match to TRBD1. The J segment lost 5 bases and the V segment lost 4 bases, leaving 12 bases of the junction unmatched. The CDR3 runs to 16 residues. The germline V gene encodes CDR1 MDHEN and CDR2 SYDVKM. The CDR3 bases are TGTGCCAGCAGTTCCGGGACAGGGACCCTCCGGGACGAGCAGTACTTC. Translation gives CASSSGTGTLRDEQYF.

This clonotype was found many times. The chain couples TRBV7-2 to TRBJ2-7; D not resolved. The germline V and J ends were trimmed by 4 bases and 0 bases, with 16 bases remaining between them. CDR3 length: 16 amino acids. Germline V lookup: CDR1 SGHTA, CDR2 FQGNSA. In DNA, the CDR3 is TGTGCCAGCAGCTCTGGGCAAGGCAGAGACTCCTACGAGCAGTACTTC. Encoded protein: CASSSGQGRDSYEQYF.

V is TRBV7-9 and J is TRBJ2-5, with 9 bases identical to TRBD2. This CDR3 contains 17 residues. J gave up 4 bases and V 4 bases, and 13 bases lay outside the gene matches. Germline lookup yields CDR1 SEHNR and CDR2 FQNEAQ (reference sequence). CDR3 coding DNA: TGTGCCAGCAGCTCGGACGTTGGAGCGGGAGGAGGAGAGACCCAGTACTTC. Translating it yields CASSSDVGAGGGETQYF.

Regarding this clonotype: Relative to the germline gene, one junction end is altered; a read error may explain this. The V and J genes are TRBV7-9 and TRBJ1-1; no clear D. The germline gives CDR1 SEHNR, CDR2 FQNEAQ (reference sequence). The CDR3 length is 10 residues. This CDR3 reads CASSLTVAVF. DNA of the CDR3: TGTGCCAGCAGCTTGACCGTAGCAGTCTTT. Full variable domain (remainder filled in from reference TRBV7-9 and TRBJ1-1): DTGVSQNPRHKITKRGQNVTFRCDPISEHNRLYWYRQTLGQGPEFLTYFQNEAQLEKSRLLSDRFSAERPKGSFSTLEIQRTEQGDSAMYLCASSLTVAVFGQGTRLTVV.

This chain connects TRBV20-1 to TRBJ2-1; D is ambiguous. CDR1 and CDR2 from the germline V gene are DFQATT and SNEGSKA (reference sequence). CDR3 length equals 14 residues. The germline V and J ends were trimmed by 5 bases and 0 bases, with 11 bases remaining between them. The CDR3 DNA sequence: TGCAGTGCTCCCTCCCGTTTCTCCTACAATGAGCAGTTCTTC. Translation: CSAPSRFSYNEQFF.

This clonotype was observed a handful of times. The chain has TRBV7-9 and TRBJ2-5; D is unclear. This CDR3 contains 14 residues. CDR1 SEHNR and CDR2 FQNEAQ come from the germline V gene (reference sequence). The germline V and J ends were trimmed by 4 bases and 3 bases, with 12 bases remaining between them. In DNA, the CDR3 is TGTGCCAGCAGCTCGGACCACCTGGAAGAGACCCAGTACTTC. Its translation: CASSSDHLEETQYF.

This clonotype has only a few counts. A much more abundant neighbour one base away suggests this may be a read error. The V call is TRBV7-3, the J call TRBJ2-7, with 9 bases lining up with TRBD1. This CDR3 is 14 amino acids long. Looked up from germline, CDR1 is SGHTA and CDR2 is FQGTGA. Here the CDR3 reads CASSAGQGSCEQYF. The CDR3 nucleotides are TGTGCCAGCAGCGCGGGACAGGGCTCCTGCGAGCAGTACTTC.

This clonotype was counted a few times. A much more abundant neighbour one base away suggests this may be a read error. The J gene is TRBJ1-2, the V gene TRBV28; the D gene is possibly TRBD1 (5 bases). Germline V gives CDR1 MDHEN, CDR2 SYDVKM. The CDR3 has 15 amino acids. The CDR3 DNA sequence: TGTGCCAGCAGTTTATGGGACACCCTTAACTGTGGCTACACCTTC. Protein product: CASSLWDTLNCGYTF.

This clonotype was observed many times. The V call is TRBV7-2, the J call TRBJ2-7; TRBD1 aligns across 7 bases. V lost 4 bases to trimming and J lost 9 bases; unmatched junction nucleotides: 15. From germline, CDR1 is SGHTA and CDR2 FQGNSA. This CDR3 is built from 15 residues. Here the CDR3 reads CASSSSTTGIMGQYF. The CDR3 region has the DNA TGTGCCAGCAGCTCCTCAACGACAGGGATAATGGGGCAGTACTTC.

The table lists this clonotype with many counts. The chain carries TRBV6-5 and TRBJ2-1; D not resolved. The CDR3 is 14 amino acids. Germline CDR1 MNHEY, CDR2 SVGAGI. Between the trimmed V and J ends, which lost 2 bases and 4 bases, there was a span of 9 bases. CDR3 DNA sequence: TGTGCCAGCAGTTACGATGTGGCATACAATGAGCAGTTCTTC. It encodes CASSYDVAYNEQFF.

The rearrangement joins TRBV4-1 to TRBJ1-2; D is ambiguous. The V gene lost 4 bases and the J gene lost 7 bases, with 25 bases spanning the gap. The CDR3 totals 17 residues. CDR1 and CDR2 from the germline V gene are MGHRA and YSYEKL. The CDR3 DNA follows: TGCGCCAGCAGCCGAACGAACACTATCCGACATGAAACTGGCTACACCTTC. Translated, it gives CASSRTNTIRHETGYTF.

This clonotype was seen a few times. V and J are TRBV2 and TRBJ2-3; D is uncertain. Trimming pared 2 bases from V and 0 bases from J, leaving 9 bases between. The CDR3 loop spans 15 amino acids. Germline V gives CDR1 SNHLY, CDR2 FYNNEI. CDR3 in DNA: TGTGCCAGCAGTGAAAGAGGCATGAGCACAGATACGCAGTATTTT. Translated, it gives CASSERGMSTDTQYF.

This clonotype appeared a few times. V gene TRBV29-1 combines with J gene TRBJ2-2; D unresolved. Germline-derived CDR1 and CDR2 are SQVTM and ANQGSEA. This CDR3 has 14 residues. Trimming took 0 bases from V and 3 from J, leaving 8 bases between them. CDR3 DNA sequence: TGCAGCGTTGAAGAGGTGGCGGACACCGGGGAGCTGTTTTTT. Its protein is CSVEEVADTGELFF.